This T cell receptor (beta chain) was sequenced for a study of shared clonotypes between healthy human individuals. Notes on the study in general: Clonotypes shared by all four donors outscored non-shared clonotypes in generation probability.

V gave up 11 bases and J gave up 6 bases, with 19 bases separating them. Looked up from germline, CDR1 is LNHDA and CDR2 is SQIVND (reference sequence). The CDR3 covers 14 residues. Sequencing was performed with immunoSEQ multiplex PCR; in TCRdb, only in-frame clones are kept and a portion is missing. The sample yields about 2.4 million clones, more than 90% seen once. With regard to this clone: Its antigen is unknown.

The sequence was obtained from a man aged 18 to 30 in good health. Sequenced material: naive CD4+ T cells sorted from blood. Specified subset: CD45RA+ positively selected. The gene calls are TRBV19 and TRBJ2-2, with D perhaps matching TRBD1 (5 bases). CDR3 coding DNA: TGTGCCGCCCAAGGGGCTAGTCACGCCGGGGAGCTGTTTTTT. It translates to CAAQGASHAGELFF.